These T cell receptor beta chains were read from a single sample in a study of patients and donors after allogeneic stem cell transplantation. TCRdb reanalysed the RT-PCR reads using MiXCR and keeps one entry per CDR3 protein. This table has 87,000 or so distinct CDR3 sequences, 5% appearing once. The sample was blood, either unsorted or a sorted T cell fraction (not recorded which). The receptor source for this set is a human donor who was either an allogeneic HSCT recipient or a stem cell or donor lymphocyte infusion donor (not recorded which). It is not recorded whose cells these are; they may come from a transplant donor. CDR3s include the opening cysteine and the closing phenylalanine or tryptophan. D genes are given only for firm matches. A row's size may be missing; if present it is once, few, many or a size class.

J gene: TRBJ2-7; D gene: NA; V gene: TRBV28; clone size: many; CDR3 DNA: TGTGCCAGCAGTTTAGCTAGTTCGCCCTACGAGCAGTACTTC; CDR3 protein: CASSLASSPYEQYF
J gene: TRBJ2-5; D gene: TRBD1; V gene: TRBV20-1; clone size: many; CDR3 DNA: TGCAGTGCCCAGGGGGCCCGGGAGACCCAGTACTTC; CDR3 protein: CSAQGARETQYF
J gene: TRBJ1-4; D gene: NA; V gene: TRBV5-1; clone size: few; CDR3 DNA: TGCGCCAGCAGCGTCCAGGGTAATAATGAAAAACTGTTTTTT; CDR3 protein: CASSVQGNNEKLFF
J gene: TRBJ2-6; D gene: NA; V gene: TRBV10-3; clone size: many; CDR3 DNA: TGTGCCACCGCGGGTTGGGGTCTAGGGGCCAACGTCCTGACTTTC; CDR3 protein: CATAGWGLGANVLTF
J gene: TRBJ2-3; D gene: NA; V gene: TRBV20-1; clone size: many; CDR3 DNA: TGCAGTGCTAGTCCTCGGCAGCTTACAGATACGCAGTATTTT; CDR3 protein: CSASPRQLTDTQYF
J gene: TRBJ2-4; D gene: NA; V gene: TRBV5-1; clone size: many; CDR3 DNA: TGCGCCAGCAGCTTGGACAGTCTCCCCCAGCTAGCCAAAAACATTCAGTACTTC; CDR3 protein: CASSLDSLPQLAKNIQYF
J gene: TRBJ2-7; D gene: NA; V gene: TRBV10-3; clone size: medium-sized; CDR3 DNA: TGTGCCATCAAGGGCAGGCTGGACTACGAGCAGTACTTC; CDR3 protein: CAIKGRLDYEQYF
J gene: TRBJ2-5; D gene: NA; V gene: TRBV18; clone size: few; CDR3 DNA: TGTGCCAGCTCACCAGGAGTAATTGAAGAGACCCAGTACTTC; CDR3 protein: CASSPGVIEETQYF
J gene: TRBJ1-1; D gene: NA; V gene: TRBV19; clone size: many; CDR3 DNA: TGTGCCAGTAGTAGGGGACTGGTGAACACTGAAGCTTTCTTT; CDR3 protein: CASSRGLVNTEAFF
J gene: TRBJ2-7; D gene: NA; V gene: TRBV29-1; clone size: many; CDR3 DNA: TGCAGCGTTGTCTGGGGAGGGGGGGCGGCCTACGAGCAGTACTTC; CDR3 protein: CSVVWGGGAAYEQYF
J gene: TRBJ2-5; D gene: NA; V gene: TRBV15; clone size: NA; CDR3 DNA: TGTGCCACCAGCCTGGGGGAGAAGACCCAGTACTTC; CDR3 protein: CATSLGEKTQYF
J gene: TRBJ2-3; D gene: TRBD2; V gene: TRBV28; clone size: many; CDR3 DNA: TGTGCCAGCAGTTTATCCCCTAGCGGGAGAACAGATACGCAGTATTTT; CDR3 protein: CASSLSPSGRTDTQYF
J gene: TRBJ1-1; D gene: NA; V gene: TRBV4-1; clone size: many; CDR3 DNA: TGCGCCAGCAGCCAACCACGACGAGGGAACACTGAAGCTTTCTTT; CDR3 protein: CASSQPRRGNTEAFF
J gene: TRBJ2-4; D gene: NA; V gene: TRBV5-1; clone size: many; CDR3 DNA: TGCGCCAGCAAAGAGGAGGGAGCCAAAAACATTCAGTACTTC; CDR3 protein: CASKEEGAKNIQYF
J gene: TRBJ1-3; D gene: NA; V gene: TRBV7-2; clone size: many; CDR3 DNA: TGTGCCAGCAGCTTAGATTTTGGAAACACCATATATTTT; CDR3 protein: CASSLDFGNTIYF
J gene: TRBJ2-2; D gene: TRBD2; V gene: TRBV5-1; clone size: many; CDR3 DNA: TGCGCCAGCAGTCAACTAGCGGGAGTCACCGGGGAGCTGTTTTTT; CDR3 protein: CASSQLAGVTGELFF
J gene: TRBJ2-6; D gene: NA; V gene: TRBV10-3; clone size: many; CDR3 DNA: TGTGCCATCAGTCCCGGGGCAGGGCTACGCTCTGGGGCCAACGTCCTGACTTTC; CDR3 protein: CAISPGAGLRSGANVLTF
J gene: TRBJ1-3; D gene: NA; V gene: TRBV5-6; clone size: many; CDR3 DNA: TGTGCCAGCAGCTTGGCCGCCAGGTTCAGCTCTGGAAACACCATATATTTT; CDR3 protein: CASSLAARFSSGNTIYF
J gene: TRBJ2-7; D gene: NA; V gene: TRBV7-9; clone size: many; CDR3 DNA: TGTGCCAGCAGCTCCCCCAAAAGCCACGAGCAGTACTTC; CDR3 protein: CASSSPKSHEQYF
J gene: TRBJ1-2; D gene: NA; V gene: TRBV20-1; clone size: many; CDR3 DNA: TGCAGTGCACAAACCCCCGGAGGCTACACCTTC; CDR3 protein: CSAQTPGGYTF
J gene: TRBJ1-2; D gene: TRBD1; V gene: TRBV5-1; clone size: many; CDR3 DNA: TGCGCCAGCGGAACCGGACAGGGAGACAATACTGGCTACACCTTC; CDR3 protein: CASGTGQGDNTGYTF
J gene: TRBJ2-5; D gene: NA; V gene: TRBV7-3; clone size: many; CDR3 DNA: TGTGCCAGCAGCTGGGCCCACGGGGAGACCCAGTACTTC; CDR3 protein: CASSWAHGETQYF
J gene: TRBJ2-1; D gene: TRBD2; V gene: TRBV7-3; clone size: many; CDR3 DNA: TGTGCCAGCAGCTCAAAGCGAGGGAGGGCCTACAATGAGCAGTTCTTC; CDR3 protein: CASSSKRGRAYNEQFF
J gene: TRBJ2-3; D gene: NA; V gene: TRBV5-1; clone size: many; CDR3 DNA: TGCGCCAGCAGCCGACGGGACATCTTCACAGATACGCAGTATTTT; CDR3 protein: CASSRRDIFTDTQYF
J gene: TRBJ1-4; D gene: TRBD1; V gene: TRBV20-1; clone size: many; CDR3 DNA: TGCAGTGCCAGACCGGACAGGGGGCATGAAAAACTGTTTTTT; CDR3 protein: CSARPDRGHEKLFF
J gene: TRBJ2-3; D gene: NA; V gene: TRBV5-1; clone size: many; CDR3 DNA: TGCGCCAGCAGTCCGACACCGGGTTCAGAAGATACGCAGTATTTT; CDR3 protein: CASSPTPGSEDTQYF
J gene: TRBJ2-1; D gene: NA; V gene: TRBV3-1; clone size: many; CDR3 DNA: TGTGCCAGCAGCACCGGAGGGTTGGATGAGCAGTTCTTC; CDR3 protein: CASSTGGLDEQFF
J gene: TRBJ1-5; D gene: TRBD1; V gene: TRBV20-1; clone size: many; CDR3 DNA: TGCAGTGCTACCAGGGGGCGTTACAATCAGCCCCAGCATTTT; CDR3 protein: CSATRGRYNQPQHF
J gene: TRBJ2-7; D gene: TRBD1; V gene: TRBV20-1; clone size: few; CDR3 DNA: TGCAGTGCTCCGAGGACAGGCGGGCGCGAGCAGTACTTC; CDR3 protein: CSAPRTGGREQYF
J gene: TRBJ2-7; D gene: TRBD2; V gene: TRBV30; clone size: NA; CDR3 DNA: TGTGCCTGGAGTAAGCCCGGGGGCGGGAGGTACGAGCAGTACTTC; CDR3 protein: CAWSKPGGGRYEQYF
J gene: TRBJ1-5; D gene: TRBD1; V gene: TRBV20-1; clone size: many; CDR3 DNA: TGCAGTGCTAGGAGCAGGGGGCATCAGCCCCAGCATTTT; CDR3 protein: CSARSRGHQPQHF
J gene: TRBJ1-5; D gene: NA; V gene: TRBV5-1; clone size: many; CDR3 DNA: TGCGCCAGCAGCTTGGTGGGGGGACGGGATCAGCCCCAGCATTTT; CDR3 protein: CASSLVGGRDQPQHF
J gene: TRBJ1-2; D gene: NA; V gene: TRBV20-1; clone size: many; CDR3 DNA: TGCAGTGCTAATTCGGGGGCTGGGTATGGCTACACCTTC; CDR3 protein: CSANSGAGYGYTF
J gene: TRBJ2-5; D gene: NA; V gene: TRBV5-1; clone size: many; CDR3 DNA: TGCGCCAGCGGGCAGACCACCTCAGCGGAGACCCAGTACTTC; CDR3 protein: CASGQTTSAETQYF
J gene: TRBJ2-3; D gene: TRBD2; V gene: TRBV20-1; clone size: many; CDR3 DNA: TGCAGTGCCCAGACTAGCGGGGGTTCGACAGATACGCAGTATTTT; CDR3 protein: CSAQTSGGSTDTQYF
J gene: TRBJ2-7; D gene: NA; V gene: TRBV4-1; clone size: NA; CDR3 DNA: TGCGCCAGCTCCCAGGGGGACTTACACTACGAGCAGTACTTC; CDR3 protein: CASSQGDLHYEQYF
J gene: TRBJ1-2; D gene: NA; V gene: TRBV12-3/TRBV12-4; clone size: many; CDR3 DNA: TGTGCCAGCAGCTATAGGGATTATGGCTACACCTTC; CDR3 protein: CASSYRDYGYTF
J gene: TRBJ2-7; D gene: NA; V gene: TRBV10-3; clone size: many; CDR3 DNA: TGTGCCATCAGTGGCTTGGGGGGCATACCACACGAGCAGTACTTC; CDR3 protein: CAISGLGGIPHEQYF
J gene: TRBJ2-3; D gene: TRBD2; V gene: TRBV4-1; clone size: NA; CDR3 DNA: TGCGCCAGCAGCCAAGAGCAGCGGGGGACTAGCACAGATACGCAGTATTTT; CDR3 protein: CASSQEQRGTSTDTQYF
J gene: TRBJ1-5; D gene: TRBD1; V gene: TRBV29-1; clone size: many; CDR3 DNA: TGCAGCGTTGATGAAGGGGGCTCAAGGCATTTT; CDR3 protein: CSVDEGGSRHF
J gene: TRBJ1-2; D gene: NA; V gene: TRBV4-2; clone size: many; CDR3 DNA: TGTGCCAGCAGCCAAGATAGGCAGCGACAAAATGGCTACACCTTC; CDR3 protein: CASSQDRQRQNGYTF
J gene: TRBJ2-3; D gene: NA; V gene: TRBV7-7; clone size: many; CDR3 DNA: TGTGCCAGCAGCTTAGAAAGTTCGGGGTATACGCAGTATTTT; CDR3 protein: CASSLESSGYTQYF
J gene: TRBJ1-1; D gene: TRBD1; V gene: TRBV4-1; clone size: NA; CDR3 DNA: TGCGCCAGCAGCCAACCTCGGACAGGGGATAAGGCTTTCTTT; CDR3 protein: CASSQPRTGDKAFF
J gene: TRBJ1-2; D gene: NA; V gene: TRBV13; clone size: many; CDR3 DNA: TGTGCCAGCAGCCGGACAGCACTCTATGGCTACACCTTC; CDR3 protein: CASSRTALYGYTF
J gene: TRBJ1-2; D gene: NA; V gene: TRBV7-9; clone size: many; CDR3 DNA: TGTGCCAGCAGCTTAGGAGGTTTCGACTATGGCTACACCTTC; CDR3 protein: CASSLGGFDYGYTF
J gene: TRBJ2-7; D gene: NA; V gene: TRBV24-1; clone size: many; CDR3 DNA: TGTGCCACCAGTGACGGTGGGGGCTACGAGCAGTACTTC; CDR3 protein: CATSDGGGYEQYF
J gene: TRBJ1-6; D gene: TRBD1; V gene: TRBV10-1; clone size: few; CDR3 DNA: TGCGCCAGAGGGGGACAGGCCCCTGGGGTGAATAATTCACCCCTCCACTTT; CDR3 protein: CARGGQAPGVNNSPLHF
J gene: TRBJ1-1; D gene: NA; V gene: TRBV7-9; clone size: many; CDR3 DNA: TGTGCCAGCAGCTCCACTACGAACACTGAAGCTTTCTTT; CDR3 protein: CASSSTTNTEAFF
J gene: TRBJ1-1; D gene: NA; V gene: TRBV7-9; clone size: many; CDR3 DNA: TGTGCCAGCAGCTTGCGGGGTCTGAACACTGAAGCTTTCTTT; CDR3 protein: CASSLRGLNTEAFF
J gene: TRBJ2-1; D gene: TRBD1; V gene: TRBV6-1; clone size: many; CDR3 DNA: TGTGCCAGCGGGCCTGGGACAGGACGCTACAATGAGCAGTTCTTC; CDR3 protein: CASGPGTGRYNEQFF
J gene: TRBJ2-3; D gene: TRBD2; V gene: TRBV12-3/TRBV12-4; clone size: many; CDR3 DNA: TGTGCCAGCAGCAGAAGCGGGGGGGCGAATACGCAGTATTTT; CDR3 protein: CASSRSGGANTQYF